A single sample is the source of the 19 T cell receptor beta chains below, sequenced in a study of chemoradiotherapy in HPV16-positive cancers. The table came from immunoSEQ multiplex PCR; TCRdb's copy has only in-frame clones and leaves some out. Of several thousand clones in the sample, about 83% are singletons; the top ten hold 6.2%. Sequencing used tumor tissue, obtained from a patient who underwent chemoradiotherapy. Receptor source: a human donor with HPV-associated anogenital cancer.

This clone was counted once. CDR3 DNA: TGTGCCAGCAGCGTAAAAGAGACCCAGTACTTC. Its protein product is CASSVKETQYF. This rearrangement joins TRBV9 to TRBJ2-5; D ambiguous. Germline CDR1 and CDR2: SGDLS and YYNGEE. V lost 1 base to trimming and J lost 3 bases, with 1 base between them. The CDR3 is 11 residues long.

This clone was seen a few times. The rearrangement links TRBV4-1 to TRBJ1-4, with D possibly TRBD1 on 6 matching bases. Trimming took 1 base from V and 3 from J, leaving 6 bases between them. CDR3 size: 14 residues. In germline, CDR1 is MGHRA, CDR2 YSYEKL. CDR3 loop: CASSQGTANEKLFF. DNA for the CDR3: TGCGCCAGCAGCCAAGGGACAGCTAATGAAAAACTGTTTTTT.

The chain has TRBV25-1 and TRBJ2-7; possible D gene TRBD1, 5 bases. The CDR3 runs to 13 residues. Germline values: CDR1 MGHDK, CDR2 SYGVNS. V gave up 4 bases and J gave up 3 bases, with 10 bases separating them. The CDR3 DNA is TGTGCCAGCAGTGGTCAGGGCATCTACGAGCAGTACTTC. Amino acid sequence: CASSGQGIYEQYF.

The chain joins TRBV7-9 to TRBJ1-1; D gene uncertain. V lost 1 base, J lost 7 bases, and 13 bases lay in between. The CDR3 is 14 amino acids. Germline CDR1 and CDR2: SEHNR and FQNEAQ (reference sequence). The CDR3 loop is CASSLESPGSEAFF. The CDR3 region has the DNA TGTGCCAGCAGCTTAGAATCTCCCGGCAGTGAAGCTTTCTTT.

This clone was picked up one time. The chain joins TRBV5-3 to TRBJ2-7, with 8 bases matching TRBD1. TRBV5-3 is placed among ORFs of uncertain function. The length of the CDR3 is 16 residues. The V gene end was trimmed by 4 bases and the J gene end by 2 bases; junction bases not matched to a gene: 11. The CDR3 loop is CARSPKNRDRTYEQYF. Here the CDR3 DNA reads TGTGCCAGAAGCCCGAAGAATCGGGACAGGACCTACGAGCAGTACTTC.

This chain connects TRBV10-2 to TRBJ1-2; the match to TRBD1 covers 7 bases. The CDR3 is 11 residues long. Per the germline V gene, CDR1 is WSHSY and CDR2 is SAAADI. CDR3 sequence (DNA): TGCGGGACAGGACCGTCTGGTGGCTACACCTTC. As protein: CGTGPSGGYTF.

V and J are TRBV18 and TRBJ2-7; D is uncertain. This CDR3 contains 13 residues. The V end lost 3 bases, the J end lost 6 bases, and 12 bases lay between the germline ends. Germline V gene data show CDR1 as KGHSH and CDR2 as LQKENI. The CDR3 is CASSPGGRFEQYF. As DNA, the CDR3 is TGTGCCAGCTCACCCGGCGGAAGGTTCGAGCAGTACTTC. Variable domain in full (rest from reference TRBV18 and TRBJ2-7): NAGVMQNPRHLVRRRGQEARLRCSPMKGHSHVYWYRQLPEEGLKFMVYLQKENIIDESGMPKERFSAEFPKEGPSILRIQQVVRGDSAAYFCASSPGGRFEQYFGPGTRLTVT.

The CDR3 sequence: CATSNRQGGEKLFF. The CDR3 DNA follows: TGTGCCACCAGCAACAGACAGGGGGGTGAAAAACTGTTTTTT. The chain uses TRBV15 and TRBJ1-4; 9 nucleotides line up with TRBD1. CDR1 LNHNV and CDR2 YYDKDF come from the germline V gene (reference sequence). The CDR3 has 14 residues. V was pared by 4 bases and J by 7 bases, with 4 bases of the junction left unmatched.

The rearrangement joins TRBV5-8 to TRBJ1-5; TRBD1 might be the D (5 bases). This CDR3 comprises 16 residues. V gave up 4 bases and J gave up 6 bases, with 20 bases separating them. Germline values: CDR1 SGHTS, CDR2 YDEGEE. This CDR3 is CASSIVGPTRAQPQHF. CDR3 bases: TGTGCCAGCAGCATTGTGGGGCCTACAAGGGCTCAGCCCCAGCATTTT.

The chain joins TRBV6-1 to TRBJ1-3; 7 nucleotides line up with TRBD1. This CDR3 is 15 amino acids long. Trimming removed 6 bases from V and 4 bases from J; junction bases left unmatched: 9. The germline V gene has CDR1 MNHNS and CDR2 SASEGT. CDR3 coding DNA: TGTGCCAGCAGGACCACAGGGGTAGGAGGAAACACCATATATTTT. Translated, it gives CASRTTGVGGNTIYF.

This rearrangement joins TRBV4-1 to TRBJ1-6; 8 bases are a match to TRBD1. The CDR3 spans 16 residues. V shed 3 bases and J 7 bases; nucleotides not matched to a gene: 8. Germline V gene lookup returns CDR1 MGHRA and CDR2 YSYEKL. DNA for the CDR3: TGCGCCAGCAGCCATGCTCAGGGGGCAGGGAATTCACCCCTCCACTTT. Translating gives CASSHAQGAGNSPLHF.

The V gene is TRBV4-2, the J gene TRBJ2-1; D gene unclear. Trimming left V 1 base short and J 5 bases short, with 9 bases between. Germline V lookup: CDR1 LGHNA, CDR2 YNFKEQ. The CDR3 sequence is 14 residues long. CDR3 loop: CASSQGVGDNEQFF. The CDR3 DNA reads TGTGCCAGCAGCCAAGGGGTTGGTGACAATGAGCAGTTCTTC.

The chain's CDR3 is CASSWTGQETQYF. The CDR3 bases are TGTGCCAGTAGTTGGACAGGACAAGAGACCCAGTACTTC. The gene calls are TRBV19 and TRBJ2-5, with 7 bases lining up with TRBD1. The trim removed 5 bases at V and 2 bases at J, leaving 2 bases unmatched. CDR1 and CDR2 (germline): LNHDA, SQIVND (reference sequence). The CDR3 is made up of 13 amino acids. Full variable domain (rest looked up from reference TRBV19 and TRBJ2-5): DGGITQSPKYLFRKEGQNVTLSCEQNLNHDAMYWYRQDPGQGLRLIYYSQIVNDFQKGDIAEGYSVSREKKESFPLTVTSAQKNPTAFYLCASSWTGQETQYFGPGTRLLVL.

The J gene is TRBJ2-6, the V gene TRBV11-2; no firm D call. Trimming pared 5 bases from V and 2 bases from J, leaving 4 bases between. The CDR3 consists of 13 residues. Germline loops: CDR1 SGHAT, CDR2 FQNNGV. The CDR3 DNA follows: TGTGCCAGCAGCCTAGCTGGGGCCAACGTCCTGACTTTC. It yields the protein CASSLAGANVLTF.

The J gene is TRBJ1-1, the V gene TRBV2; 8 bases are a match to TRBD1. V lost 5 bases, J lost 1 base, and 3 bases stayed unmatched. Germline V gene sequence: CDR1 SNHLY, CDR2 FYNNEI. The CDR3 is 14 amino acids. This chain's CDR3 is CASSRDRKNTEAFF. The CDR3 DNA reads TGTGCCAGCAGTAGGGACAGGAAGAACACTGAAGCTTTCTTT. Filled out from reference TRBV2 and TRBJ1-1, the complete variable domain reads EPEVTQTPSHQVTQMGQEVILRCVPISNHLYFYWYRQILGQKVEFLVSFYNNEISEKSEIFDDQFSVERPDGSNFTLKIRSTKLEDSAMYFCASSRDRKNTEAFFGQGTRLTVV.

The gene calls are TRBV28 and TRBJ1-2; a possible D gene is TRBD1 (6 bases). Germline CDR1 and CDR2: MDHEN and SYDVKM. Trimming stripped 8 bases from V and 4 bases from J, with 17 bases between. CDR3 length: 14 residues. CDR3 amino acids: CASFTQGPVYGYTF. CDR3 nucleotide sequence: TGTGCCAGCTTTACTCAGGGGCCCGTCTATGGCTACACCTTC.

The genes are TRBV2 and TRBJ1-1, with D possibly TRBD1 on 6 matching bases. Trimming removed 5 bases at V and 1 base at J, with 11 bases between. The germline CDR1 and CDR2 sequences are SNHLY and FYNNEI. The length of the CDR3 is 14 residues. The CDR3 DNA follows: TGTGCCAGCAGTCTCAGGGGCGGGAACACTGAAGCTTTCTTT. Translating gives CASSLRGGNTEAFF.

The V gene is TRBV5-5, the J gene TRBJ1-1; D ambiguous. Germline V gene data show CDR1 as SGHKS and CDR2 as YYEKEE (reference sequence). The CDR3 is 13 residues long. Trimming pared 0 bases from V and 5 bases from J, leaving 8 bases between. The CDR3 DNA sequence: TGTGCCAGCAGCTTGGTTGGGAAAACTGAAGCTTTCTTT. Translated: CASSLVGKTEAFF.

This chain connects TRBV5-6 to TRBJ2-7; perhaps D is TRBD1 or TRBD2 (6 bases each). Per the germline V gene, CDR1 is SGHDT and CDR2 is YYEEEE. V was clipped by 0 bases and J by 1 base, with 23 bases between them. The CDR3 extends over 19 amino acids. The CDR3 spells CASSLGRGAYRLVSYEQYF. The CDR3 DNA is TGTGCCAGCAGCTTGGGTAGGGGGGCTTACCGCCTCGTGTCCTACGAGCAGTACTTC.